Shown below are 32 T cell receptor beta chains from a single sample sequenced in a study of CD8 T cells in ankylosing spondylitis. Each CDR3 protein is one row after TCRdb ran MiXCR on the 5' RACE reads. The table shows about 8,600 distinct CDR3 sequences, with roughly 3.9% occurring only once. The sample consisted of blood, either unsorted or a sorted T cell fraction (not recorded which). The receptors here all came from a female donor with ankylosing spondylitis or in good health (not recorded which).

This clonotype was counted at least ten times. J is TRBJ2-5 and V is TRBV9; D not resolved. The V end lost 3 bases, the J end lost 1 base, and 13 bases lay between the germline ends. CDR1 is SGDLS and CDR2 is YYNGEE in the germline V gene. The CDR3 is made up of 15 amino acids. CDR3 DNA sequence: TGTGCCAGCAGCGACCCATTCAGGAGCCAAGAGACCCAGTACTTC. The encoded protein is CASSDPFRSQETQYF.

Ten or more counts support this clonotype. Here the CDR3 DNA reads TGTGCCAGCAGCGGAGTATCGGCACCAACCGGGGAGCTGTTTTTT. This encodes CASSGVSAPTGELFF. This chain links TRBV9 with TRBJ2-2; the D is unclear. Per germline, CDR1 SGDLS and CDR2 YYNGEE. CDR3 length equals 15 residues. The V gene lost 3 bases and the J gene lost 5 bases, with 14 bases spanning the gap.

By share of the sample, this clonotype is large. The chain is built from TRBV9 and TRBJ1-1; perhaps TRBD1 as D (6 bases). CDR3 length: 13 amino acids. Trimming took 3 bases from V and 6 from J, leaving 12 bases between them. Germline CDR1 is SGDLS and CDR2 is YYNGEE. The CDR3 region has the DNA TGTGCCAGCAGCGCCCGGGACAAACCTGAAGCTTTCTTT. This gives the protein CASSARDKPEAFF.

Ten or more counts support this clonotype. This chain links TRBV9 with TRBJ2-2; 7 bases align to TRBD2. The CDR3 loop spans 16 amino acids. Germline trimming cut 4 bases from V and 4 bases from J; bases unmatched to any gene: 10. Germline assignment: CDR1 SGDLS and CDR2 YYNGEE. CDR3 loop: CASSPEAGDTTGELFF. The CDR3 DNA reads TGTGCCAGCAGCCCCGAGGCGGGGGATACCACCGGGGAGCTGTTTTTT.

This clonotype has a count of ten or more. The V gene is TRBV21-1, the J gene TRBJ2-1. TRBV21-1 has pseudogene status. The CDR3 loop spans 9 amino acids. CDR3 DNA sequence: TGTGCCTTTTACCTTGGGCAGTTCTTC. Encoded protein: CAFYLGQFF.

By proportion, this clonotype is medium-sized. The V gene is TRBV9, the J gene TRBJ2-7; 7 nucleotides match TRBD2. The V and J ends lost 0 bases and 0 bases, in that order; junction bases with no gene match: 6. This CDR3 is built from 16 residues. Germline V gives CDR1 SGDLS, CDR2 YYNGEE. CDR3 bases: TGTGCCAGCAGCGTAGATAGCGGGTTATCCTCCTACGAGCAGTACTTC. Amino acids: CASSVDSGLSSYEQYF.

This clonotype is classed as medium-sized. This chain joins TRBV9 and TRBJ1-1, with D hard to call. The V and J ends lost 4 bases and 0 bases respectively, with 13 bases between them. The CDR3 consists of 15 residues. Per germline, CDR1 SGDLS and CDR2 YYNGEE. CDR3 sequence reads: CASSLTPGLNTEAFF. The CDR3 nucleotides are TGTGCCAGCAGCCTAACCCCAGGCTTGAACACTGAAGCTTTCTTT.

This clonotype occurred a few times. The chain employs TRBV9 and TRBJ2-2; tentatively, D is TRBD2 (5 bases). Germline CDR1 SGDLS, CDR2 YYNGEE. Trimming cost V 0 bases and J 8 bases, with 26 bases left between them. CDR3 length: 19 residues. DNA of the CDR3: TGTGCCAGCAGCGTAGAAGCGGCTAGCAGTGGCCCCGAGGCGGGGGAGCTGTTTTTT. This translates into CASSVEAASSGPEAGELFF.

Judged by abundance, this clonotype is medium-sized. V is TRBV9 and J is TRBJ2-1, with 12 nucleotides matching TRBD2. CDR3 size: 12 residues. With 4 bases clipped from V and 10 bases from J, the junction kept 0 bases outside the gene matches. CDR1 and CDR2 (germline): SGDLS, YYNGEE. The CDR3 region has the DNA TGTGCCAGCAGCACTAGCGGGGGGGAGCAGTTCTTC. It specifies CASSTSGGEQFF.

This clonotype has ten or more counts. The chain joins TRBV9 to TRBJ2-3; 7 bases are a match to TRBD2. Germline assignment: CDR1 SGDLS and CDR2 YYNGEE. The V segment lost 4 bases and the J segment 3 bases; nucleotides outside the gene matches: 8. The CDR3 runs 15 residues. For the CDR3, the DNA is TGTGCCAGCAGCCGGGGACTAATCTCTACAGATACGCAGTATTTT. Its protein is CASSRGLISTDTQYF.

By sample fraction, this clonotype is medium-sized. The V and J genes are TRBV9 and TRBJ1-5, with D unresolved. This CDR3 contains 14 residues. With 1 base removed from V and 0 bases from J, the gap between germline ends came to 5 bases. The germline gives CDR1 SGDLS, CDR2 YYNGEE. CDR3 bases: TGTGCCAGCAGCGTATCGGGTAGCAATCAGCCCCAGCATTTT. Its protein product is CASSVSGSNQPQHF.

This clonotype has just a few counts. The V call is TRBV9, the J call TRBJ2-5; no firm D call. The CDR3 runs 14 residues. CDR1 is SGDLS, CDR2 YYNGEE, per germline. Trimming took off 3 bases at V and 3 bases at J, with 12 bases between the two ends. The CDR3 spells CASSASGGKETQYF. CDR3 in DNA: TGTGCCAGCAGCGCCTCCGGTGGGAAAGAGACCCAGTACTTC.

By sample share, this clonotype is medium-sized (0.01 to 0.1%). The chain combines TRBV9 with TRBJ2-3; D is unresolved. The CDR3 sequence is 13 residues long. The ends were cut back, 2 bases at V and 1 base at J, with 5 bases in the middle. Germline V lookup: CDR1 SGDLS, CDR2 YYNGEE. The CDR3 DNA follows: TGTGCCAGCAGCGTTCTACGCACAGATACGCAGTATTTT. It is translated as CASSVLRTDTQYF.

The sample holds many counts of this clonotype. The CDR3 DNA sequence: TGTGCCAGCGGGGGTAGGGATCAGCCCCAGCATTTT. Translating it yields CASGGRDQPQHF. V usage is TRBV9 and J usage is TRBJ1-5; TRBD1 is a possible D gene (5 bases). The CDR3 is made up of 12 amino acids. V was pared by 7 bases and J by 5 bases, with 10 bases between. Germline V CDR1 and CDR2: SGDLS, YYNGEE.

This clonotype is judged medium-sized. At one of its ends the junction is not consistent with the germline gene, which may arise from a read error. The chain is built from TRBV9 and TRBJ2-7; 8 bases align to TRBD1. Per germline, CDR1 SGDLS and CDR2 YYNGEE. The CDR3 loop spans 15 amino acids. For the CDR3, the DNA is TGTGCCAGCAGCCCGGGACAGGCAACCTCCTCCGAGCAGTACTTC. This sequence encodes CASSPGQATSSEQYF.

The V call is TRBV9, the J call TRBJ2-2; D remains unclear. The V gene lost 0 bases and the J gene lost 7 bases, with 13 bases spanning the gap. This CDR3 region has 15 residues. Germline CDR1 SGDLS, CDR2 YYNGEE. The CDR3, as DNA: TGTGCCAGCAGCGTAGAAAACATACCGGGCGGGGAGCTGTTTTTT. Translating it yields CASSVENIPGGELFF.

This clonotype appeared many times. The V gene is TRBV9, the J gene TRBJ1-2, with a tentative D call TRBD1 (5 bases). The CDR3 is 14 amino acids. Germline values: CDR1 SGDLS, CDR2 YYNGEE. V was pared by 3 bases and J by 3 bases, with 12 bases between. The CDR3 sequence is CASSGQGSDYGYTF. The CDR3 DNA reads TGTGCCAGCAGCGGTCAGGGAAGCGACTATGGCTACACCTTC. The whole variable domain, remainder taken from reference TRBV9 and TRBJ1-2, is DSGVTQTPKHLITATGQRVTLRCSPRSGDLSVYWYQQSLDQGLQFLIQYYNGEERAKGNILERFSAQQFPDLHSELNLSSLELGDSALYFCASSGQGSDYGYTFGSGTRLTVV.

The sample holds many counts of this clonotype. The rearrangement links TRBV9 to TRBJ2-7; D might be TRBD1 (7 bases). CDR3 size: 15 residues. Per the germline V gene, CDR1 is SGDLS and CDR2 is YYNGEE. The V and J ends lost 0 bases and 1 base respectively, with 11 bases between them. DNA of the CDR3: TGTGCCAGCAGCGTAGGGTCAGGGGGGTCCTACGAGCAGTACTTC. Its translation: CASSVGSGGSYEQYF.

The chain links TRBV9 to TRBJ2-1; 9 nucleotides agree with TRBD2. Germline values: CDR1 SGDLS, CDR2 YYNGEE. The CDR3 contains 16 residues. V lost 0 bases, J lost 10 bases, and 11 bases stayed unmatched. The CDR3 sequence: CASSVAGGGALQEQFF. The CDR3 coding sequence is TGTGCCAGCAGCGTAGCTGGCGGGGGGGCCCTCCAAGAGCAGTTCTTC.

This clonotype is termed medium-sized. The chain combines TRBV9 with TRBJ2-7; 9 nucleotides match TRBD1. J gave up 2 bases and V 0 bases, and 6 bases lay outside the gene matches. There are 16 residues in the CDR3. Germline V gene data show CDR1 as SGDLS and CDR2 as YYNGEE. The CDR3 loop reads CASSVAGQGATYEQYF. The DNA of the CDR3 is TGTGCCAGCAGCGTAGCGGGACAGGGAGCAACCTACGAGCAGTACTTC.

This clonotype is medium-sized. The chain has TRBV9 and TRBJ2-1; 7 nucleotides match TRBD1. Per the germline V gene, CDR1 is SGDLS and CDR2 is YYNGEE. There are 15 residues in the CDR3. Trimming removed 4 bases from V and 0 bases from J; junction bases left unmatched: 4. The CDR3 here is CASSMTGNSYNEQFF. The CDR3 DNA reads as TGTGCCAGCAGCATGACAGGGAACTCCTACAATGAGCAGTTCTTC.

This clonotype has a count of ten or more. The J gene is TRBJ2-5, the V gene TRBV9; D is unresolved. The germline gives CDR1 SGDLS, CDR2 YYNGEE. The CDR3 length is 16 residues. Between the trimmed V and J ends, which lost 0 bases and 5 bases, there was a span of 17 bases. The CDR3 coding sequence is TGTGCCAGCAGCGTAGAAACCCTGAGCCTGCTGGAGACCCAGTACTTC. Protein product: CASSVETLSLLETQYF.

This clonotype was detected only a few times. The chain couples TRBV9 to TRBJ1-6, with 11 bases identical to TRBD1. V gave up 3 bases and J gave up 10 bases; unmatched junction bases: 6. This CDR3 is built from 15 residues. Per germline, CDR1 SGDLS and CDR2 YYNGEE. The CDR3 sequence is CASSAEDRGLSPLHF. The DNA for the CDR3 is TGTGCCAGCAGCGCAGAGGACAGGGGGCTCTCACCCCTCCACTTT.

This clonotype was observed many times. The CDR3 coding sequence is TGTGCCAGCAGCGTAGGGGCTAGCGGGGGGGACTGGGGCATTCAGTACTTC. Translated: CASSVGASGGDWGIQYF. The V gene is TRBV9, the J gene TRBJ2-4; TRBD2 agrees at 12 bases. Per the germline V gene, CDR1 is SGDLS and CDR2 is YYNGEE. The length of the CDR3 is 17 residues. With 0 bases clipped from V and 9 bases from J, the junction kept 10 bases outside the gene matches.

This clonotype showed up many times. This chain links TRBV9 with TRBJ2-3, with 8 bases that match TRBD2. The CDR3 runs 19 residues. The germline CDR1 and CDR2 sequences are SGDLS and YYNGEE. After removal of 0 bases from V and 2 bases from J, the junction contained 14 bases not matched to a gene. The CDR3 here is CASSVGPSWRGAYTDTQYF. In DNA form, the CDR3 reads TGTGCCAGCAGCGTAGGTCCGAGCTGGCGGGGGGCGTACACAGATACGCAGTATTTT.

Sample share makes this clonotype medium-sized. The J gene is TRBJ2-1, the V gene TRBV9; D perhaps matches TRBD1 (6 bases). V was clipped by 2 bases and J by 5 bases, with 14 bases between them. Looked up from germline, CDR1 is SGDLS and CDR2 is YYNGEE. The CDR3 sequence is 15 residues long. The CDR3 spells CASSVTGTLNNEQFF. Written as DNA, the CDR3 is TGTGCCAGCAGCGTTACCGGGACACTCAACAATGAGCAGTTCTTC.

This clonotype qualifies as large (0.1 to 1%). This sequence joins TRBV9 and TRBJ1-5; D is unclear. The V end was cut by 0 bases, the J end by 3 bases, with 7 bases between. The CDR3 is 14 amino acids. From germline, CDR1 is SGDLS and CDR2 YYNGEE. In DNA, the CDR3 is TGTGCCAGCAGCGTAGGAGTCCCCAATCAGCCCCAGCATTTT. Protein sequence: CASSVGVPNQPQHF. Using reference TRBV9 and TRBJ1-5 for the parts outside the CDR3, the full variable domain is DSGVTQTPKHLITATGQRVTLRCSPRSGDLSVYWYQQSLDQGLQFLIQYYNGEERAKGNILERFSAQQFPDLHSELNLSSLELGDSALYFCASSVGVPNQPQHFGDGTRLSIL.

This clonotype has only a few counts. The CDR3 reads CASSATGTNQPQHF. In DNA, the CDR3 is TGTGCCAGCAGCGCAACAGGAACCAATCAGCCCCAGCATTTT. V is TRBV9 and J is TRBJ1-5; D might be TRBD1 (5 bases). The CDR3 loop spans 14 amino acids. The germline V gene encodes CDR1 SGDLS and CDR2 YYNGEE. The V and J ends lost 3 bases and 3 bases respectively, with 10 bases between them.

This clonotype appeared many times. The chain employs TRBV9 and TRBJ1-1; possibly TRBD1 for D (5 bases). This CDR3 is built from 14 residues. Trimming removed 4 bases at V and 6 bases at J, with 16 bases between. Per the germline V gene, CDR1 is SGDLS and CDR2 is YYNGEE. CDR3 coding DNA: TGTGCCAGCAGCCCAGGGAGTGGGGGGGCTGAAGCTTTCTTT. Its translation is CASSPGSGGAEAFF.

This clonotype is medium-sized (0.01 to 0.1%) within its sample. The CDR3 DNA reads as TGTGCCAGCAGCGTAGGACAGGGGGCATACGAGCAGTACTTC. Translating gives CASSVGQGAYEQYF. J is TRBJ2-7 and V is TRBV9; 10 bases fit TRBD1. J gave up 4 bases and V 0 bases, and 1 base lay outside the gene matches. The CDR3 is 14 residues long. Germline assignment: CDR1 SGDLS and CDR2 YYNGEE.

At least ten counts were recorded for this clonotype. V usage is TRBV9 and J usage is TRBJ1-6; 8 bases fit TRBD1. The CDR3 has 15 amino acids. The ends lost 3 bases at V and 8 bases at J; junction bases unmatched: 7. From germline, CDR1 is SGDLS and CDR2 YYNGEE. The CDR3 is CASSGARTGYSPLHF. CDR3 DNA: TGTGCCAGCAGCGGGGCCCGGACAGGGTATTCACCCCTCCACTTT.

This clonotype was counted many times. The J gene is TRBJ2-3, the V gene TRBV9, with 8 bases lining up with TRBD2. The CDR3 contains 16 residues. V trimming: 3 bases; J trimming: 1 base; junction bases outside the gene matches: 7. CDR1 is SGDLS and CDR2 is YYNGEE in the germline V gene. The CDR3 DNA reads TGTGCCAGCAGCGGACTGGCGCGGGGGGGCACAGATACGCAGTATTTT. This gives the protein CASSGLARGGTDTQYF.